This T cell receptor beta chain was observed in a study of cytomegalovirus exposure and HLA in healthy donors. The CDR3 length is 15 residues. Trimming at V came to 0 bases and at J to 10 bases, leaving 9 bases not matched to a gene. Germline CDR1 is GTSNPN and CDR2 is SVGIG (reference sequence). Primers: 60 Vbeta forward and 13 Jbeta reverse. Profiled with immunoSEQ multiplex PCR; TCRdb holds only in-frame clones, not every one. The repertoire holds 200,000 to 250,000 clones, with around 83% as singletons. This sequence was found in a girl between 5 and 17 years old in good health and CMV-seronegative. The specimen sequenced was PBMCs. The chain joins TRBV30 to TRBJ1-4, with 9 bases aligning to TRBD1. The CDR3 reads CAWSVHRDRVGKLFF. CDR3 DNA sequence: TGTGCCTGGAGTGTACATCGGGACAGGGTTGGAAAACTGTTTTTT.